Following are 28 T cell receptor beta chains from one sample sequenced in a study of tumor and adjacent non-tumor tissue in lung cancer. No cell sorting was done before RNA was extracted from the tissue. This non-tumor lung sample came from over 3 cm beyond the tumor edge. The library came from three nested PCR rounds adapted from ARM-PCR protocols. One entry per CDR3 protein, called by TCRdb with MiXCR from the multiplex PCR reads. The sample includes 75,000 to 80,000 distinct CDR3 sequences, around 80% of them seen just once. Material for sequencing was distant non-tumor lung tissue. Every receptor here comes from a man aged 65 to 85 with non-small cell lung cancer.

This clonotype came up once. A clone one base away is much larger, so this may be a read error. The rearrangement joins TRBV12-3 or TRBV12-4 to TRBJ2-1, with D possibly TRBD2 on 6 matching bases. The V gene lost 8 bases and the J gene lost 0 bases, with 14 bases spanning the gap. The CDR3 has 15 residues. The DNA for the CDR3 is TGTGCCAGCTGTCCAGCGGGTGGCTCCTACAATGAGCAGTTCTTC. Translated: CASCPAGGSYNEQFF.

As to this clonotype: Lacking the conserved final phenylalanine or tryptophan, this CDR3 likely reflects a read error. The CDR3 nucleotides are TGTGCCATCAGCGATGGACTAGTGGGAATAACAGATACGCAGTATCTT. It specifies CAISDGLVGITDTQYL. J is TRBJ2-3 and V is TRBV10-3; 7 bases are a match to TRBD2. Germline V CDR1 and CDR2: ENHRY, SYGVKD. V lost 6 bases and J lost 3; bases outside the gene matches: 12. The CDR3 totals 16 residues.

The rearrangement uses TRBV20-1 and TRBJ2-5; D is possibly TRBD2 (5 bases). The CDR3 spans 15 residues. V was pared by 4 bases and J by 2 bases, with 17 bases between. From germline, CDR1 is DFQATT and CDR2 SNEGSKA (reference sequence). The CDR3 sequence: CSATIPLVAQETQYF. In nucleotides, the CDR3 is TGCAGTGCTACAATCCCACTAGTGGCTCAAGAGACCCAGTACTTC.

The V and J genes are TRBV19 and TRBJ2-5; either TRBD1 or TRBD2 may supply D (6 bases each). With 5 bases removed from V and 6 bases from J, the gap between germline ends came to 13 bases. Germline V gives CDR1 LNHDA, CDR2 SQIVND (reference sequence). The CDR3 has 13 residues. CDR3 in amino acids: CASSEGGKKTQYF. CDR3 nucleotides: TGTGCCAGTAGTGAGGGGGGTAAAAAGACCCAGTACTTC.

This sequence joins TRBV2 and TRBJ2-3; D is undetermined. The V end was cut by 6 bases, the J end by 4 bases, with 20 bases between. The CDR3 sequence is 16 residues long. Per the germline V gene, CDR1 is SNHLY and CDR2 is FYNNEI. CDR3 bases: TGTGCCAGCAGCTTCTCACCTGACCCACAGCCAGATACGCAGTATTTT. Its protein is CASSFSPDPQPDTQYF.

As regards this clonotype: The junction does not match germline at one end; this may be a read error. The chain joins TRBV29-1 to TRBJ1-2; a possible D gene is TRBD1 (6 bases). Germline assignment: CDR1 SQVTM and CDR2 ANQGSEA. This CDR3 spans 13 amino acids. The DNA for the CDR3 is TGCAGCCTTGTGACAGGTGAATTCTATGGCTATACCTTC. Its translation is CSLVTGEFYGYTF.

The chain links TRBV6-2 or TRBV6-3 to TRBJ2-5; D gene uncertain. The CDR3 extends over 12 amino acids. From germline, CDR1 is MNHEY and CDR2 SVGEGT. V lost 8 bases and J lost 8, with 15 bases in between. Here the CDR3 DNA reads TGTGCCAGCGGTTCCCAACTTAAAACCCAGTACTTC. It specifies CASGSQLKTQYF.

Only a few counts were recorded for this clonotype. A much larger clonotype is one base distant, so this may be a read error. The V call is TRBV20-1, the J call TRBJ2-1; no definite D call. The CDR3 has 11 residues. CDR1 is DFQATT, CDR2 SNEGSKA, per germline (reference sequence). CDR3 loop: CSASSYDEQFF. DNA for the CDR3: TGCAGTGCATCCTCCTACGATGAGCAGTTCTTC.

Remarks on this clonotype: The germline gene is not matched at one end of the junction; a read error may be the cause. V and J are TRBV4-3 and TRBJ2-3; TRBD2 matches 9 bases. The length of the CDR3 is 17 residues. The germline CDR1 and CDR2 sequences are LGHNA and YSLEER. The CDR3 sequence: CANSQDGHSGRTDTQYF. The DNA of the CDR3 is TGCGCCAACAGCCAAGATGGGCATAGCGGGAGAACAGATACGCAATATTTT.

This clonotype has just one count. This may be a read error, as it is one base from a much larger clone. The rearrangement uses TRBV6-6 and TRBJ1-5, with TRBD1 identical over 8 bases. Matching the DNA end better, TRBJ2-3 makes the J call doubtful. From germline, CDR1 is MNHNY and CDR2 SVGAGI (reference sequence). The CDR3 is 15 residues long. The CDR3 DNA reads TGTGCCAGCAGTCCCGGTCAGGGGGCCAATCAGCCCCAGTATTTT. Amino acid sequence: CASSPGQGANQPQYF.

As for this clonotype: At one of its ends the junction is not consistent with the germline gene, which may arise from a read error. This chain links TRBV4-1 with TRBJ1-6; a weak D match, TRBD1 (6 bases). This CDR3 is 15 amino acids long. Per the germline V gene, CDR1 is MGHRA and CDR2 is YSYEKL. CDR3 sequence (DNA): TGCGTCAGCAGCCATACAGGGCCCCTTCTGTCACCCCTCCACTTT. Translating gives CVSSHTGPLLSPLHF.

Within the sample, this clonotype is medium-sized (0.01 to 0.1%). V usage is TRBV29-1 and J usage is TRBJ2-1; no clear D. This CDR3 comprises 14 residues. From germline, CDR1 is SQVTM and CDR2 ANQGSEA. The V end was cut by 0 bases, the J end by 4 bases, with 10 bases between. Here the CDR3 reads CSVEDFGVYNEQFF. For the CDR3, the DNA is TGCAGCGTTGAAGATTTTGGGGTGTACAATGAGCAGTTCTTC.

On this clonotype itself: In this CDR3 the conserved last residue, phenylalanine or tryptophan, is missing, so a read error is likely. This chain links TRBV28 with TRBJ2-3; 9 bases fit TRBD1. The CDR3 spans 15 residues. CDR1 is MDHEN and CDR2 is SYDVKM in the germline V gene. Here the CDR3 reads CASRGQGRRTDRQYL. The CDR3 DNA is TGTGCCAGTAGAGGACAGGGGAGAAGAACAGATAGGCAGTATCTT.

On this clonotype: The junction and the germline gene differ at one end; a read error may be behind it. The chain combines TRBV6-1 with TRBJ2-1; D may be TRBD2 (6 bases). Per germline, CDR1 MNHNS and CDR2 SASEGT. There are 17 residues in the CDR3. For the CDR3, the DNA is TGTGCCAGCAGTGAAGATGTGGGACTCTTTGGCTACAATGTGCAGTTCTTC. Translation gives CASSEDVGLFGYNVQFF.

In the case of this clonotype: This may stem from a read error, because a much larger clone lies one nucleotide away. The chain uses TRBV5-1 and TRBJ1-2; D is unresolved. The length of the CDR3 is 14 residues. V lost 5 bases and J lost 8, with 19 bases in between. CDR1 and CDR2 (germline): SGHRS, YFSETQ. The CDR3 DNA follows: TGCGCCAGCAGGACCATCGGGCCGAACGCCGGCTACACCTTC. Amino acids: CASRTIGPNAGYTF.

The J gene is TRBJ2-5, the V gene TRBV29-1, with a possible D match to TRBD2 (7 bases). Trimming took off 2 bases at V and 5 bases at J, with 12 bases between the two ends. This CDR3 comprises 13 residues. Germline values: CDR1 SQVTM, CDR2 ANQGSEA. CDR3 residues: CSVETGRGETQYF. As DNA, the CDR3 is TGCAGCGTTGAAACAGGGCGGGGGGAGACCCAGTACTTC.

Concerning this clonotype: Compared with germline, one end of the junction differs, possibly owing to a read error. The genes are TRBV20-1 and TRBJ2-3; possible D gene TRBD2, 6 bases. CDR3 length equals 14 residues. The germline V gene encodes CDR1 DFQATT and CDR2 SNEGSKA (reference sequence). DNA for the CDR3: TGCAGTGCAAAAACGGGACTTAGCACAGATGCGCAGTATTTT. This translates into CSAKTGLSTDAQYF.

As for this clonotype: Germline and junction disagree at one end, which may indicate a read error. The gene calls are TRBV4-3 and TRBJ2-7; tentative D call: TRBD2 (6 bases). Germline loops: CDR1 LGHNA, CDR2 YSLEER. The CDR3 totals 15 residues. In DNA form, the CDR3 reads TGCGCCAACAGCCCGTCGGCCGGGAGCTGCTACGAGCAGTACTTC. Residues: CANSPSAGSCYEQYF.

This clonotype was seen more than once but under ten times. Sequence at one end of the junction differs from germline and may be a read error. This chain uses TRBV4-2 with TRBJ2-2; D is possibly TRBD2 (6 bases). This CDR3 spans 17 amino acids. Germline assignment: CDR1 LGHNA and CDR2 YNFKEQ. The DNA of the CDR3 is TGTGCCAGCAGCCAAGTTTCGGCGGGGACGAACACCGGGGAGCTGTTGTTT. Residues: CASSQVSAGTNTGELLF.

With regard to this clonotype: A much larger clone lies one base from this, so it may be a read error. The chain employs TRBV12-3 or TRBV12-4 and TRBJ1-4; D gene uncertain. Trimming removed 6 bases from V and 5 bases from J, with 7 bases in between. The CDR3 consists of 12 residues. CDR3 amino acids: CASRSDNEKLFF. CDR3 bases: TGTGCCAGCAGGTCGGACAATGAAAAACTGTTTTTT.

This chain joins TRBV7-9 and TRBJ1-1; D is uncertain. CDR3 size: 14 residues. Germline CDR1 and CDR2: SEHNR and FQNEAQ (reference sequence). V was cut by 3 bases and J by 5 bases, with 13 bases left in between. The CDR3 loop reads CASSFQVGETEAFF. The DNA of the CDR3 is TGTGCCAGCAGCTTCCAGGTAGGAGAGACTGAAGCTTTCTTT.

With regard to this clonotype: Germline and junction disagree at one end, which may indicate a read error. This chain uses TRBV7-9 with TRBJ2-5; D may match TRBD1 or TRBD2 (5 bases each). In germline, CDR1 is SEHNR, CDR2 FQNEAQ (reference sequence). This CDR3 contains 15 residues. Here the CDR3 DNA reads TGTGCCAGCAGCTTAGACGTGAGGGGCCGAGAGACCCAGTACTTT. It codes for CASSLDVRGRETQYF.

Note on this clonotype: One junction end does not reproduce the germline sequence, and a read error may be involved. The V gene is TRBV6-5, the J gene TRBJ2-6; either TRBD1 or TRBD2 may fit D (5 bases each). Germline loops: CDR1 MNHEY, CDR2 SVGAGI. The length of the CDR3 is 15 residues. Here the CDR3 reads CASSYGSGGTNVLTF. CDR3 bases: TGTGCCAGCAGTTACGGGAGCGGTGGGACCAACGTTCTGACTTTC.

CDR3: CASILQGAGNQPQHF. CDR3 DNA: TGTGCCAGCATCCTACAGGGGGCAGGCAATCAGCCCCAGCATTTT. J is TRBJ1-5 and V is TRBV6-6, with 9 positions matching TRBD1. Germline CDR1 and CDR2: MNHNY and SVGAGI (reference sequence). V trimming: 7 bases; J trimming: 2 bases; junction bases outside the gene matches: 6. CDR3 length: 15 amino acids.

Comments on this clonotype: This CDR3 is missing its conserved last phenylalanine or tryptophan, likely due to a read error. CDR3 loop: CASSLGTGSVTGELFS. CDR3 DNA sequence: TGTGCCAGTAGCTTAGGGACAGGTTCGGTCACCGGGGAGCTGTTTTCT. This chain connects TRBV13 to TRBJ2-2; the match to TRBD1 covers 8 bases. The CDR3 totals 16 residues. Germline-derived CDR1 and CDR2 are PRHDT and FYEKMQ (reference sequence).

With regard to this clonotype: Relative to the germline gene, one junction end is altered; a read error may explain this. The chain links TRBV12-3 or TRBV12-4 to TRBJ2-7; 9 bases align to TRBD1. CDR3 length equals 15 residues. The CDR3 DNA follows: TGTGCCAGCAGTTTACATGGCCGACAGGGGGACGAGCAGTACTTT. This translates into CASSLHGRQGDEQYF.

Worth noting for this clonotype: At one end, the junction sequence differs from germline, possibly due to a read error. The chain uses TRBV20-1 and TRBJ2-5; TRBD2 matches 7 bases. Germline lookup yields CDR1 DFQATT and CDR2 SNEGSKA (reference sequence). The CDR3 contains 15 residues. CDR3 residues: CSATMPLAAQETQYF. In nucleotides, the CDR3 is TGCAGTGCTACAATGCCCCTAGCGGCTCAAGAGACACAGTACTTC.

As to this clonotype: The junction and the germline gene differ at one end; a read error may be behind it. The J gene is TRBJ2-3, the V gene TRBV4-1; D possibly matches TRBD1 or TRBD2 (5 bases each). Germline CDR1 is MGHRA and CDR2 is YSYEKL. The CDR3 is 14 amino acids. The DNA for the CDR3 is TGCGTCAGCAGCCAAGAATCTAGCACAGGTACGCAGTATTTT. Translation: CVSSQESSTGTQYF.